The 25 T cell receptor beta chains reported below all come from one sample, sequenced in a study of response to subunit inactivated influenza vaccine. In TCRdb, the RT-PCR reads were re-called with MiXCR into one record per CDR3 protein. The data contain around 580,000 distinct CDR3 sequences, 13% to 15% of them seen just once; the ten biggest clones take up around 10%. Specimen: PBMCs from blood, collected 11 to 12 days after vaccination. The receptors stem from a man aged 45 to 65 who received an inactivated influenza vaccine.

This clonotype appeared many times. The rearrangement links TRBV7-9 to TRBJ2-1; weak D call: TRBD1 (6 bases). Germline values: CDR1 SEHNR, CDR2 FQNEAQ (reference sequence). The CDR3 sequence is 15 residues long. The V gene lost 5 bases and the J gene lost 5 bases, with 16 bases spanning the gap. The CDR3 sequence: CASSLPRDNNNEQFF. As DNA, the CDR3 is TGTGCCAGCAGCCTACCCCGGGACAACAACAATGAGCAGTTCTTC.

This clonotype has just a few counts. The chain employs TRBV20-1 and TRBJ2-6, with 12 bases that match TRBD2. Germline V gives CDR1 DFQATT, CDR2 SNEGSKA (reference sequence). The trim removed 1 base at V and 0 bases at J, leaving 16 bases unmatched. This CDR3 has 22 amino acids. CDR3 in DNA: TGCAGTGCTAGAGGGGCTCCCAGGACTAGCGGGGTGATGACCTCTGGGGCCAACGTCCTGACTTTC. Translation: CSARGAPRTSGVMTSGANVLTF.

This clonotype was detected a few times. The CDR3 loop is CASSSPWDRGTEAFF. CDR3 DNA: TGTGCCAGCAGCTCCCCGTGGGACAGGGGCACTGAAGCTTTCTTT. V usage is TRBV11-1 and J usage is TRBJ1-1; TRBD1 matches 10 bases. With 4 bases clipped from V and 4 bases from J, the junction kept 6 bases outside the gene matches. The CDR3 is 15 residues long. The germline CDR1 and CDR2 sequences are SGHAT and FQDESV (reference sequence).

This clonotype was recorded a few times. V gene TRBV30 combines with J gene TRBJ1-6, with D perhaps matching TRBD1 (6 bases). The CDR3 extends over 15 amino acids. Germline CDR1 reads GTSNPN; CDR2 reads SVGIG (reference sequence). The V end was cut by 0 bases, the J end by 1 base, with 7 bases between. The CDR3, as DNA: TGTGCCTGGAGTGTAGGGGGGTCCTATAATTCACCCCTCCACTTT. It yields the protein CAWSVGGSYNSPLHF. Using reference TRBV30 and TRBJ1-6 for the parts outside the CDR3, the full variable domain is SQTIHQWPATLVQPVGSPLSLECTVEGTSNPNLYWYRQAAGRGLQLLFYSVGIGQISSEVPQNLSASRPQDRQFILSSKKLLLSDSGFYLCAWSVGGSYNSPLHFGNGTRLTVT.

This chain connects TRBV12-3 or TRBV12-4 to TRBJ2-1, with 7 bases lining up with TRBD2. J lost 0 bases, V lost 5 bases, and 10 bases had no gene match. The CDR3 spans 17 residues. The CDR3 region is CASSGGEGMSSYNEQFF. The DNA for the CDR3 is TGTGCCAGCAGTGGGGGGGAGGGCATGAGCTCCTACAATGAGCAGTTCTTC.

This chain connects TRBV29-1 to TRBJ2-7, with TRBD1 matching over 9 bases. CDR1 is SQVTM and CDR2 is ANQGSEA in the germline V gene. V dropped 4 bases and J dropped 5; count of bases not matched to a gene: 3. The CDR3 covers 12 residues. CDR3: CSVADRGHEQYF. The DNA of the CDR3 is TGCAGCGTTGCGGACAGGGGACACGAGCAGTACTTC.

The chain employs TRBV7-2 and TRBJ2-1; 7 bases are shared with TRBD2. Germline lookup yields CDR1 SGHTA and CDR2 FQGNSA. The trim removed 5 bases at V and 0 bases at J, leaving 10 bases unmatched. The CDR3 contains 17 residues. The CDR3 bases are TGTGCCAGCAGCCGCCGGGGCGGCGGGGGCTCCTACAATGAGCAGTTCTTC. Residues: CASSRRGGGGSYNEQFF.

V is TRBV18 and J is TRBJ1-3, with D unclear. CDR3 length: 16 residues. Germline CDR1 KGHSH, CDR2 LQKENI. The ends were cut back, 3 bases at V and 0 bases at J, with 12 bases in the middle. This CDR3 reads CASSPGVQVSGNTIYF. In nucleotides, the CDR3 is TGTGCCAGCTCACCCGGGGTTCAAGTCTCTGGAAACACCATATATTTT.

This clonotype turned up a few times. DNA for the CDR3: TGTGCCAGCAATAACCAATATTCTGAAGAGACCCAGTACTTC. Its protein product is CASNNQYSEETQYF. The chain carries TRBV9 and TRBJ2-5, with D uncertain. Germline CDR1 SGDLS, CDR2 YYNGEE. Trimming took off 6 bases at V and 3 bases at J, with 15 bases between the two ends. The CDR3 spans 14 residues.

The chain joins TRBV30 to TRBJ1-1; D unclear. The V and J ends lost 3 bases and 11 bases respectively, with 16 bases between them. This CDR3 region has 12 residues. CDR1 and CDR2 (germline): GTSNPN, SVGIG (reference sequence). The CDR3, as DNA: TGTGCCTGGAGGTCGGGGTCGGGGTGGGCTTTCTTT. It translates to CAWRSGSGWAFF.

The chain recombines TRBV12-3 or TRBV12-4 with TRBJ2-3; 7 nucleotides line up with TRBD2. Losses at the gene ends were 11 bases for V and 0 bases for J; bases not matched to a gene: 23. This CDR3 contains 19 residues. The CDR3 loop is CAFSLASWREIGSTDTQYF. As DNA, the CDR3 is TGTGCCTTCAGTTTAGCGAGTTGGCGGGAGATAGGTAGCACAGATACGCAGTATTTT.

The CDR3 DNA follows: TGTGCCAGCTCACCTCCGGGACAGGGCGTCGCTTTCTTT. It specifies CASSPPGQGVAFF. V is TRBV18 and J is TRBJ1-1; 9 bases align to TRBD1. V lost 3 bases, J lost 11 bases, and 7 bases stayed unmatched. The CDR3 has 13 amino acids. Per the germline V gene, CDR1 is KGHSH and CDR2 is LQKENI.

CDR3 sequence (DNA): TGTGCCAGCAACCCGACCCCGAACACCGGGGAGCTGTTTTTT. It is translated as CASNPTPNTGELFF. This rearrangement joins TRBV5-6 to TRBJ2-2; D gene uncertain. The CDR3 runs 14 residues. CDR1 is SGHDT, CDR2 YYEEEE, per germline. Trimming took 6 bases from V and 0 from J, leaving 9 bases between them. Full variable domain (rest looked up from reference TRBV5-6 and TRBJ2-2): DAGVTQSPTHLIKTRGQQVTLRCSPKSGHDTVSWYQQALGQGPQFIFQYYEEEERQRGNFPDRFSGHQFPNYSSELNVNALLLGDSALYLCASNPTPNTGELFFGEGSRLTVL.

This clonotype appeared a few times. The chain joins TRBV4-1 to TRBJ2-7; D uncertain. CDR1 is MGHRA, CDR2 YSYEKL, per germline. The CDR3 sequence is 16 residues long. Trimming removed 5 bases at V and 4 bases at J, with 21 bases between. CDR3 sequence: CASSSHQVFSAYEQYF. Here the CDR3 DNA reads TGCGCCAGCAGCTCCCACCAAGTCTTTTCGGCTTACGAGCAGTACTTC.

This clonotype was seen a few times. The chain joins TRBV10-3 to TRBJ2-7; 7 bases are a match to TRBD2. The CDR3 is 14 residues long. Trimming removed 7 bases from V and 2 bases from J; junction bases left unmatched: 8. Germline loops: CDR1 ENHRY, CDR2 SYGVKD. CDR3 nucleotide sequence: TGTGCCATCAAGCGGGAAGTAGAAACCTACGAGCAGTACTTC. This gives the protein CAIKREVETYEQYF.

This clonotype was seen repeatedly, ten times or more. This chain connects TRBV12-3 or TRBV12-4 to TRBJ2-2; no reliable D call. With 3 bases removed from V and 1 base from J, the gap between germline ends came to 15 bases. The CDR3 totals 17 residues. The CDR3 DNA sequence: TGTGCCAGCAGTTTGGTTTCTCTTAAGGGGAACACCGGGGAGCTGTTTTTT. This codes for CASSLVSLKGNTGELFF.

The chain joins TRBV6-2 or TRBV6-3 to TRBJ2-5; D is unclear. Trimming pared 6 bases from V and 5 bases from J, leaving 13 bases between. Germline CDR1 MNHEY, CDR2 SVGEGT. The CDR3 is made up of 13 amino acids. The CDR3 DNA follows: TGTGCCAGCAGCCTTGGCCCCGTGGAGACCCAGTACTTC. It yields the protein CASSLGPVETQYF.

Many counts were recorded for this clonotype. The chain has TRBV29-1 and TRBJ1-5; 7 nucleotides match TRBD1. Germline V CDR1 and CDR2: SQVTM, ANQGSEA. With V trimmed by 4 bases and J by 0 bases, 0 bases remained unmatched. The CDR3 extends over 13 amino acids. The CDR3 loop reads CSVAGGSNQPQHF. For the CDR3, the DNA is TGCAGCGTTGCAGGGGGTAGCAATCAGCCCCAGCATTTT.

V and J are TRBV24-1 and TRBJ2-7; no clear D gene. This CDR3 comprises 15 residues. V lost 5 bases to trimming and J lost 3 bases, with 16 bases between them. Looked up from germline, CDR1 is KGHDR and CDR2 is SFDVKD. Written as DNA, the CDR3 is TGTGCCACCAGTGCCTCCGACGCTGGCGGCTACGAGCAGTACTTC. As protein: CATSASDAGGYEQYF.

This sequence joins TRBV7-8 and TRBJ2-2, with D perhaps matching TRBD1 or TRBD2 (5 bases each). The V and J ends lost 5 bases and 6 bases respectively, with 25 bases between them. Germline CDR1 reads SGHVS; CDR2 reads FQNEAQ. This CDR3 spans 18 amino acids. CDR3 DNA: TGTGCCAGCAGCCCACTTGGTCGTGGAGAGGGGAGAGCCGGGGAGCTGTTTTTT. It codes for CASSPLGRGEGRAGELFF.

This clonotype was detected only a few times. The J gene is TRBJ1-4, the V gene TRBV27; D is unclear. V lost 2 bases and J lost 7, with 11 bases in between. Germline lookup yields CDR1 MNHEY and CDR2 SMNVEV (reference sequence). The CDR3 runs to 14 residues. As DNA, the CDR3 is TGTGCCAGCAGTTTAGTGGGAGGTAGTGAAAAACTGTTTTTT. Amino acids: CASSLVGGSEKLFF.

This chain uses TRBV20-1 with TRBJ1-1; D remains unclear. This CDR3 region has 11 residues. Trimming took 3 bases from V and 7 from J, leaving 9 bases between them. Germline V gives CDR1 DFQATT, CDR2 SNEGSKA (reference sequence). The CDR3 is CSARRRIEAFF. DNA of the CDR3: TGCAGTGCTAGGCGTCGGATTGAAGCTTTCTTT.

The chain employs TRBV4-3 and TRBJ1-6; 8 bases fit TRBD1. Losses at the gene ends were 1 base for V and 14 bases for J; bases not matched to a gene: 13. CDR1 is LGHNA, CDR2 YSLEER, per germline. The CDR3 loop spans 16 amino acids. CDR3 sequence reads: CASSQGTGTPFLALHF. DNA of the CDR3: TGCGCCAGCAGCCAAGGGACAGGGACACCCTTCTTGGCCCTCCACTTT.

The sample holds a few counts of this clonotype. The V call is TRBV20-1, the J call TRBJ1-1, with 8 bases fitting TRBD1. Looked up from germline, CDR1 is DFQATT and CDR2 is SNEGSKA (reference sequence). J lost 3 bases, V lost 6 bases, and 9 bases had no gene match. The CDR3 is 14 amino acids. The CDR3 here is CSALTGASDTEAFF. The CDR3 nucleotides read TGCAGTGCCTTGACAGGGGCGAGCGACACTGAAGCTTTCTTT.

This clonotype has ten or more counts. CDR3 bases: TGTGCCATCAGTGAAGTTGAAGGGGGCGAGGTCGGGGAGCTGTTTTTT. This gives the protein CAISEVEGGEVGELFF. This chain joins TRBV10-3 and TRBJ2-2, with 7 bases identical to TRBD1. Germline-derived CDR1 and CDR2 are ENHRY and SYGVKD. The CDR3 has 16 amino acids. The junction had 11 bases not matched to a gene; V was cut back by 3 bases and J by 7 bases.